This TCR beta chain was profiled in a study of somatic mutations in cytotoxic T cells in rheumatoid arthritis. Study in general: Patient blood (approximately 30 ml EDTA) was drawn right after diagnosis, before any treatment.

Repertoires were generated with immunoSEQ multiplex PCR, while TCRdb's copy carries only in-frame clones and drops some. The table lists around 6,000 clones, around 83% of them singletons. About this clone: The junction shows a germline mismatch at one end, possibly a read error.

This TCR derives from an adult with rheumatoid arthritis. The specimen sequenced was CD8+ T cells sorted from blood.

CDR3 amino acids: CASSKLSGGLSQPRHF. CDR3 DNA sequence: TGTGCCAGCAGCAAACTTTCAGGGGGACTGAGTCAGCCCCGGCATTTT. The rearrangement uses TRBV7-9 and TRBJ1-5, with 7 bases aligning to TRBD1. There are 16 residues in the CDR3. The germline V gene has CDR1 SEHNR and CDR2 FQNEAQ (reference sequence).